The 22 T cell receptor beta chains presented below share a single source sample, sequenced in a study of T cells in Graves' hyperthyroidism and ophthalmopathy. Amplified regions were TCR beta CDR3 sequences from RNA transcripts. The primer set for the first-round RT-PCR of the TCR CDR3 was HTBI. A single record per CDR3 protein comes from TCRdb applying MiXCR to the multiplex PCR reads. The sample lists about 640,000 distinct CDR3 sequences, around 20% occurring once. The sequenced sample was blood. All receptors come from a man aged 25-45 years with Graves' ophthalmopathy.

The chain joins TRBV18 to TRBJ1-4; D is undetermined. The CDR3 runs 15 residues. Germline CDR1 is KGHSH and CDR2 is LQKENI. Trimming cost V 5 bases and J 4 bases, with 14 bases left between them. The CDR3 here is CASSFAQSGNEKLFF. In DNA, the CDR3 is TGTGCCAGCTCATTTGCACAGTCGGGTAATGAAAAACTGTTTTTT. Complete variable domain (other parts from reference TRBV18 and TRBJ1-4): NAGVMQNPRHLVRRRGQEARLRCSPMKGHSHVYWYRQLPEEGLKFMVYLQKENIIDESGMPKERFSAEFPKEGPSILRIQQVVRGDSAAYFCASSFAQSGNEKLFFGSGTQLSVL.

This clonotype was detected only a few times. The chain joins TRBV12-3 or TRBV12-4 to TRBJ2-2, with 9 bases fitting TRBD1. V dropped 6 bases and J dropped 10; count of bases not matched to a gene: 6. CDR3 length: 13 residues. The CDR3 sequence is CASSRQGVQELFF. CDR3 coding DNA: TGTGCCAGCAGCCGACAGGGGGTACAGGAGCTGTTTTTT.

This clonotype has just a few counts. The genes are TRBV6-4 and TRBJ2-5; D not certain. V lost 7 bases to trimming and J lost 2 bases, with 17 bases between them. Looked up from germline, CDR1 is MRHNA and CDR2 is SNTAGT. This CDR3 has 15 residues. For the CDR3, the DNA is TGTGCCAGCAACTCTATAGGGATCGGACAAGAGACCCAGTACTTC. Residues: CASNSIGIGQETQYF.

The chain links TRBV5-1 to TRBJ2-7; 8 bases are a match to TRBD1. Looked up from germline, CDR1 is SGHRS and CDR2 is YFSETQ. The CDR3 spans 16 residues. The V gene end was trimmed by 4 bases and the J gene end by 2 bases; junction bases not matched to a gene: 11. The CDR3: CASSDWLRDRTYEQYF. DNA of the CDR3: TGCGCCAGCAGCGACTGGCTCCGGGACAGGACCTACGAGCAGTACTTC. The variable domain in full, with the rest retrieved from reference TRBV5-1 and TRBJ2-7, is KAGVTQTPRYLIKTRGQQVTLSCSPISGHRSVSWYQQTPGQGLQFLFEYFSETQRNKGNFPGRFSGRQFSNSRSEMNVSTLELGDSALYLCASSDWLRDRTYEQYFGPGTRLTVT.

CDR3 sequence: CATSEGRLADGTDTQYF. Here the CDR3 DNA reads TGTGCCACCAGTGAGGGACGACTAGCGGATGGCACAGATACGCAGTATTTT. The chain links TRBV24-1 to TRBJ2-3; TRBD2 matches 9 bases. Germline lookup yields CDR1 KGHDR and CDR2 SFDVKD. This CDR3 contains 17 residues. The ends lost 4 bases at V and 1 base at J; junction bases unmatched: 8.

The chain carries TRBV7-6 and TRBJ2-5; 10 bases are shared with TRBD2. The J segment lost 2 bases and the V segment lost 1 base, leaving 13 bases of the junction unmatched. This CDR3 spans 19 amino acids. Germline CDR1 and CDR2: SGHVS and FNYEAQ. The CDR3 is CASSLGSLAGVGGQETQYF. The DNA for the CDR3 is TGTGCCAGCAGCTTAGGGAGCCTAGCGGGAGTGGGGGGACAAGAGACCCAGTACTTC.

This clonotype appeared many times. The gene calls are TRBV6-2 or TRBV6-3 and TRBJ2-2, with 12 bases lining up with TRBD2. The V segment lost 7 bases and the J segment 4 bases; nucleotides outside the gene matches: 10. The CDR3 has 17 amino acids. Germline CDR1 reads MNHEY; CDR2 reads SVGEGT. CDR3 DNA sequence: TGTGCCAGCACGTACCGACTAGCGGGAGTTATCACCGGGGAGCTGTTTTTT. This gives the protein CASTYRLAGVITGELFF.

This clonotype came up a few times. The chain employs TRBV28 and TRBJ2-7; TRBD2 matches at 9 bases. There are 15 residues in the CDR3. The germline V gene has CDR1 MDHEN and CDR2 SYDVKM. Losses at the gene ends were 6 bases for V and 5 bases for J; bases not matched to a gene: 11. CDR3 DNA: TGTGCCAGCAGATCCCCCACTAGCGGGCGGGACGAGCAGTACTTC. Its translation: CASRSPTSGRDEQYF.

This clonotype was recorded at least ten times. This chain's CDR3 is CASSPSGANTEAFF. The CDR3, as DNA: TGTGCCAGCAGCCCATCAGGTGCCAACACTGAAGCTTTCTTT. V and J are TRBV3-1 and TRBJ1-1; no definite D call. This CDR3 contains 14 residues. Germline assignment: CDR1 LGHDT and CDR2 YNNKEL (reference sequence). V was clipped by 4 bases and J by 2 bases, with 11 bases between them. Complete variable domain (other parts from reference TRBV3-1 and TRBJ1-1): DTAVSQTPKYLVTQMGNDKSIKCEQNLGHDTMYWYKQDSKKFLKIMFSYNNKELIINETVPNRFSPKSPDKAHLNLHINSLELGDSAVYFCASSPSGANTEAFFGQGTRLTVV.

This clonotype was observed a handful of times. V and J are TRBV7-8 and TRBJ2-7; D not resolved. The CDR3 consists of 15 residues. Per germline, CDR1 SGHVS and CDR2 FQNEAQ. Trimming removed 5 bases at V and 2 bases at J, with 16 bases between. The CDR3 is CASSAGEMAPYEQYF. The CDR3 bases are TGTGCCAGCAGCGCTGGTGAAATGGCCCCCTACGAGCAGTACTTC.

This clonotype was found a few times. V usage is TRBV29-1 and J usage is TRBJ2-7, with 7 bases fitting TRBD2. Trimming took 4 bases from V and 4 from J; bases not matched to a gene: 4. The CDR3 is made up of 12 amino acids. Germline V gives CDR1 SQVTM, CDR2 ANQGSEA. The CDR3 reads CSVASGSYEQYF. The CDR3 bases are TGCAGCGTTGCTAGCGGTTCGTACGAGCAGTACTTC.

Written as DNA, the CDR3 is TGCAGTGCTAGTAAGGTTGTAGGCGGGATAGAGACCCAGTACTTC. It translates to CSASKVVGGIETQYF. J is TRBJ2-5 and V is TRBV20-1, with D tentatively TRBD2 (6 bases). The germline V gene has CDR1 DFQATT and CDR2 SNEGSKA (reference sequence). Trimming stripped 3 bases from V and 4 bases from J, with 18 bases between. The CDR3 is 15 residues long.

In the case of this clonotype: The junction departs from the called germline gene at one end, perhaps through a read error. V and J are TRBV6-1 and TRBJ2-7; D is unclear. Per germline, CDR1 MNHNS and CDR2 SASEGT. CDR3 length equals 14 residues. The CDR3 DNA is TGTGCCGGCAGTGAATGGGTGGGTAACTACGAGCAGTACTTC. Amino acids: CAGSEWVGNYEQYF.

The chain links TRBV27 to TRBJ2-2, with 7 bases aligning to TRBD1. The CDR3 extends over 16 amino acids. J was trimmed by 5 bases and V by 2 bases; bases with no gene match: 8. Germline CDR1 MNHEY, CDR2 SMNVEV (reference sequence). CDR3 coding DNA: TGTGCCAGCAGTTTACTCCCAGGGGGTTGGACCGGGGAGCTGTTTTTT. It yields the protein CASSLLPGGWTGELFF.

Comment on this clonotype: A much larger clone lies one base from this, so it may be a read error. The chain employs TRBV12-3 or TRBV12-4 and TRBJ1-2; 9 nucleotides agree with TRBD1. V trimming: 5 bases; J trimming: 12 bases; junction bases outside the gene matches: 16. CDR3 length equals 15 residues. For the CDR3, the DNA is TGTGCCAGCAGTCAGACCGGGACAGGGCTTCAGGGCCACACCTTC. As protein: CASSQTGTGLQGHTF.

Here the CDR3 reads CSVWPGQGAGPTEEQYF. The DNA for the CDR3 is TGCAGCGTATGGCCGGGACAGGGTGCCGGCCCCACTGAGGAGCAGTACTTC. The chain has TRBV29-1 and TRBJ2-7, with 9 positions matching TRBD1. V was pared by 6 bases and J by 7 bases, with 22 bases of the junction left unmatched. Germline CDR1 SQVTM, CDR2 ANQGSEA. This CDR3 is built from 17 residues.

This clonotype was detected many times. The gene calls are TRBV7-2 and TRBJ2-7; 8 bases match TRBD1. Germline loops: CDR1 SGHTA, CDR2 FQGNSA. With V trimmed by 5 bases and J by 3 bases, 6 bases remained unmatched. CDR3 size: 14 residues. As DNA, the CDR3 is TGTGCCAGCAGCGCGACAGGGGCTGTCTACGAGCAGTACTTC. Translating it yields CASSATGAVYEQYF.

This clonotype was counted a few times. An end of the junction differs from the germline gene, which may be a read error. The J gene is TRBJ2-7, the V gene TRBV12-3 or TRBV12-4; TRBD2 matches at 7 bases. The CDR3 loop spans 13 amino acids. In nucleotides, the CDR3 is TGTGCCAGCAGCCTTAGCGGGTCCTGCGAGCAGTACTTC. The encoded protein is CASSLSGSCEQYF.

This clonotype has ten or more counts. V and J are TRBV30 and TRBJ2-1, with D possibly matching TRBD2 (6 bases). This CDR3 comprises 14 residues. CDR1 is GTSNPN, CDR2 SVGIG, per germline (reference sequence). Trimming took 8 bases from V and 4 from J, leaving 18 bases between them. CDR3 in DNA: TGTGCCCTCGCGGGACTCCAGTTTTACAATGAGCAGTTCTTC. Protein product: CALAGLQFYNEQFF.

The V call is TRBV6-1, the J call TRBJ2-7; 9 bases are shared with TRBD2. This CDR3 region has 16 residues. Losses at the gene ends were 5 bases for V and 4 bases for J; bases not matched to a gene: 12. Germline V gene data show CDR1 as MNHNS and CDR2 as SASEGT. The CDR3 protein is CASSPLTSGSQYEQYF. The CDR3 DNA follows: TGTGCCAGCAGTCCCCTGACTAGCGGATCCCAATACGAGCAGTACTTC.

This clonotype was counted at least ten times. The CDR3 nucleotides are TGTGCCAGCACCCCAGCGGGGACTAGCTCCTACGAGCAGTACTTC. This sequence encodes CASTPAGTSSYEQYF. V and J are TRBV28 and TRBJ2-7; 8 nucleotides match TRBD2. This CDR3 contains 15 residues. CDR1 and CDR2 (germline): MDHEN, SYDVKM. Trimming at V came to 7 bases and at J to 0 bases, leaving 8 bases not matched to a gene.

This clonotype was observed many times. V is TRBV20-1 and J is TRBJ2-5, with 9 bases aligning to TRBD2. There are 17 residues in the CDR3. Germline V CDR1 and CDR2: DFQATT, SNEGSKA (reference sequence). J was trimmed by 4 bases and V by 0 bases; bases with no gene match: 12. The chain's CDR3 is CSARERWRREGSETQYF. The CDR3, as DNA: TGCAGTGCTAGAGAGAGGTGGCGGCGGGAGGGTTCAGAGACCCAGTACTTC.